The subject of this entry is one TCR beta chain. Original processing methods: Estimation of nucleated cell counts was performed using reference gene primer amplification. Libraries were prepared by immunoSEQ multiplex PCR; TCRdb keeps only in-frame clonotypes and omits some of them. The V and J calls and clone size are taken from that table; D and trimming were inferred from the DNA. The sample includes around 250,000 clones, around nine tenths seen only once; the top ten take over 8%. This record belongs to a study of blood T cell repertoires in COVID-19. Study-level information: Sources were T cells, B-cell-depleted T cells, or PBMCs; the material itself was cDNA or gDNA.

The CDR3 runs to 15 residues. Germline V gene data show CDR1 as LGHNA and CDR2 as YNFKEQ. Trimming at V came to 6 bases and at J to 4 bases, leaving 9 bases not matched to a gene. This sequence was found in a man aged 35-49 years with active or convalescent COVID-19. Sample: peripheral blood. The V gene is TRBV4-2, the J gene TRBJ2-3; 8 nucleotides agree with TRBD2. The CDR3 spells CASRTLAGWSDTQYF. CDR3 DNA sequence: TGTGCCAGCAGAACCTTAGCGGGGTGGTCAGATACGCAGTATTTT.